The next 5 T cell receptor beta chains were all read from a single sample in a study of blood T cell repertoires in COVID-19 (dated by TCRdb to 2018 to 2020). Libraries were made using the immunoSEQ multiplex PCR assay. In its TCRdb copy, this immuneACCESS table keeps in-frame sequences only and misses some clones. Where compared with another copy, unresolved V genes explain less than half of these, and the others have no known cause. The sample table holds roughly 190,000 clones, of which less than 80% were seen once. Jointly, the top ten make up under 15% of the sample. The sequenced sample was peripheral blood. All receptors come from a woman aged 45 to 65 with acute or convalescent COVID-19.

The rearrangement joins TRBV6-5 to TRBJ1-2; no definite D call. CDR1 is MNHEY, CDR2 SVGAGI, per germline. The CDR3 is made up of 13 amino acids. Trimming shortened V by 2 bases and J by 2 bases, and 6 bases separated the two germline ends. As DNA, the CDR3 is TGTGCCAGCAGTTACCGGGAGAACTATGGCTACACCTTC. Translation: CASSYRENYGYTF.

The chain has TRBV28 and TRBJ1-4, with 7 nucleotides matching TRBD1. The CDR3 totals 16 residues. V was clipped by 3 bases and J by 2 bases; unmatched bases: 6. The germline gives CDR1 MDHEN, CDR2 SYDVKM. CDR3 nucleotide sequence: TGTGCCAGCAGTTTGAGACAGGGAGTTACTAATGAAAAACTGTTTTTT. This translates into CASSLRQGVTNEKLFF.

This sequence joins TRBV5-5 and TRBJ2-7, with D tentatively TRBD1 (5 bases). The V gene lost 4 bases and the J gene lost 2 bases, with 16 bases spanning the gap. The CDR3 spans 15 residues. In germline, CDR1 is SGHKS, CDR2 YYEKEE (reference sequence). The CDR3 is CASSPETGSAYEQYF. The DNA for the CDR3 is TGTGCCAGCAGCCCCGAAACAGGTTCCGCCTACGAGCAGTACTTC.

The chain couples TRBV12-1 to TRBJ1-5; TRBD1, the table's D call, lacks a check against the DNA. TRBV12-1 counts as a pseudogene. CDR3 length: 16 amino acids. The CDR3 sequence is CASRPDGDRGRQPQHF. CDR3 DNA: TGTGCCAGCAGACCTGACGGGGACAGGGGGCGTCAGCCCCAGCATTTT.

The chain recombines TRBV6-6 with TRBJ1-2; D not resolved. CDR1 MNHNY and CDR2 SVGAGI come from the germline V gene (reference sequence). The CDR3 consists of 12 residues. V lost 4 bases and J lost 4, with 7 bases in between. Here the CDR3 reads CASSSQIYGYTF. The CDR3 DNA is TGTGCCAGCAGTTCTCAGATCTATGGCTACACCTTC.